These 32 T cell receptor beta chains came from one sample sequenced in a study of CD4 T cells in relation to SARS-CoV-2 and coronaviruses. Measured with immunoSEQ multiplex PCR; TCRdb has only the in-frame clones, and not every one. The table includes more than 50,000 clones, roughly 85% detected once. Before the COVID-19 pandemic, during about 2010-2018, CD4+ T cells were taken from unexposed donors. Sequencing was performed on memory CD4+ T cells from PBMCs. The receptors were sampled from a human donor in good health.

This clone appeared once. In DNA, the CDR3 is TGCGCCAGCAGCACCGAGACAGGGAGTAGAGAGACCCAGTACTTC. This translates into CASSTETGSRETQYF. The chain has TRBV5-1 and TRBJ2-5; 7 bases align to TRBD1. This CDR3 is 15 amino acids long. With 4 bases clipped from V and 4 bases from J, the junction kept 10 bases outside the gene matches. Germline lookup yields CDR1 SGHRS and CDR2 YFSETQ.

The gene calls are TRBV28 and TRBJ2-2; D might be TRBD1 or TRBD2, each matching 5 bases. Germline CDR1 MDHEN, CDR2 SYDVKM. The V end was cut by 8 bases, the J end by 4 bases, with 11 bases between. This CDR3 comprises 13 residues. Here the CDR3 reads CASRSGSTGELFF. Written as DNA, the CDR3 is TGTGCCAGCCGGTCAGGGAGCACCGGGGAGCTGTTTTTT.

The chain is built from TRBV27 and TRBJ2-5; possibly TRBD2 for D (6 bases). V was trimmed by 5 bases and J by 7 bases, leaving 26 bases between them. The CDR3 spans 17 residues. Germline lookup yields CDR1 MNHEY and CDR2 SMNVEV (reference sequence). This CDR3 reads CASSLRGTFMGSRTQYF. In DNA form, the CDR3 reads TGTGCCAGCAGTCTCAGAGGGACTTTCATGGGATCTAGGACCCAGTACTTC.

J is TRBJ2-7 and V is TRBV7-3; TRBD2 is a possible D gene (6 bases). The CDR3 is 14 amino acids. The germline gives CDR1 SGHTA, CDR2 FQGTGA. The germline V and J ends were trimmed by 5 bases and 7 bases, with 18 bases remaining between them. Here the CDR3 DNA reads TGTGCCAGCAGCCGGACCGCGGGAACTGGAGAGCAGTACTTC. Its protein product is CASSRTAGTGEQYF.

The V call is TRBV6-2 or TRBV6-3, the J call TRBJ2-7, with no clear D. CDR3 length equals 12 residues. CDR1 is MNHEY, CDR2 SVGEGT, per germline. V shed 2 bases and J shed 5 bases, with 7 bases lying between them. CDR3 coding DNA: TGTGCCAGCAGTTACCCGCGGAACGAGCAGTACTTC. Amino acid sequence: CASSYPRNEQYF.

This chain joins TRBV4-1 and TRBJ1-2; a possible D gene is TRBD1 (5 bases). Per germline, CDR1 MGHRA and CDR2 YSYEKL. Trimming shortened V by 6 bases and J by 6 bases, and 17 bases separated the two germline ends. The CDR3 runs 14 residues. CDR3 bases: TGCGCCAGCAGTCAGCCGGGGACTAAGCATGGCTACACCTTC. This codes for CASSQPGTKHGYTF.

This chain uses TRBV19 with TRBJ1-3; no definite D call. This CDR3 comprises 15 residues. The V gene's germline CDR1 is LNHDA and CDR2 SQIVND (reference sequence). V lost 7 bases and J 4 bases, leaving 17 bases between the germline ends. The chain's CDR3 is CASTYATRRGNTIYF. CDR3 bases: TGTGCCAGTACTTACGCGACCCGAAGGGGAAACACCATATATTTT.

J is TRBJ2-2 and V is TRBV12-3 or TRBV12-4, with TRBD2 matching over 8 bases. Trimming cost V 8 bases and J 4 bases; bases outside gene matches: 3. The CDR3 is 13 residues long. CDR3 sequence: CASGREGTGELFF. CDR3 DNA: TGTGCCAGCGGTCGGGAGGGCACCGGGGAGCTGTTTTTT.

This clone was counted a single time. The rearrangement joins TRBV28 to TRBJ1-1, with D perhaps TRBD1 (5 bases). V was shortened by 10 bases and J by 0 bases, with 12 bases between the two germline ends. Germline assignment: CDR1 MDHEN and CDR2 SYDVKM. The CDR3 consists of 13 residues. CDR3 region: CATRDGLNTEAFF. CDR3 coding DNA: TGTGCCACCCGGGACGGACTGAACACTGAAGCTTTCTTT.

This clone appeared a single time. The chain is built from TRBV7-6 and TRBJ2-1; D unresolved. CDR3 size: 16 residues. V was shortened by 2 bases and J by 0 bases, with 11 bases between the two germline ends. Germline-derived CDR1 and CDR2 are SGHVS and FNYEAQ. The CDR3: CASSLSGRNSYNEQFF. The DNA of the CDR3 is TGTGCCAGCAGCTTATCAGGCAGGAACTCCTACAATGAGCAGTTCTTC.

The J gene is TRBJ2-3, the V gene TRBV10-1, with 8 nucleotides matching TRBD2. Germline lookup yields CDR1 WNHNN and CDR2 SYGVQD (reference sequence). Trimming at V came to 4 bases and at J to 2 bases, leaving 5 bases not matched to a gene. CDR3 length: 15 residues. Here the CDR3 reads CASSGAGVVTDTQYF. The CDR3 nucleotides are TGCGCCAGCAGTGGAGCGGGAGTGGTCACAGATACGCAGTATTTT.

DNA for the CDR3: TGTGCCAGCAGCCAAGACGGTCATGAGCAGTTCTTC. It is translated as CASSQDGHEQFF. This chain connects TRBV4-2 to TRBJ2-1; D remains unclear. CDR1 and CDR2 (germline): LGHNA, YNFKEQ. This CDR3 comprises 12 residues. Trimming cost V 0 bases and J 8 bases, with 5 bases left between them.

The V gene is TRBV29-1, the J gene TRBJ1-5, with a tentative D call TRBD1 (5 bases). Germline CDR1 SQVTM, CDR2 ANQGSEA. V lost 6 bases and J lost 3, with 15 bases in between. This CDR3 has 14 residues. In DNA, the CDR3 is TGCAGCGTAACTGAGGGACGGATCAATCAGCCCCAGCATTTT. Residues: CSVTEGRINQPQHF.

The chain is built from TRBV2 and TRBJ2-1, with a possible D match to TRBD1 (6 bases). Germline V lookup: CDR1 SNHLY, CDR2 FYNNEI. Trimming shortened V by 4 bases and J by 0 bases, and 16 bases separated the two germline ends. CDR3 length: 17 residues. CDR3 sequence reads: CASSGTEKTSSYNEQFF. The CDR3 bases are TGTGCCAGCAGTGGGACAGAAAAAACAAGCTCCTACAATGAGCAGTTCTTC.

The chain links TRBV6-5 to TRBJ1-2; D unresolved. The V gene's germline CDR1 is MNHEY and CDR2 SVGAGI. This CDR3 contains 13 residues. V gave up 2 bases and J gave up 8 bases, with 12 bases separating them. The CDR3 protein is CASSYGGSRGYTF. CDR3 nucleotides: TGTGCCAGCAGTTACGGCGGGTCGCGCGGCTACACCTTC.

This rearrangement joins TRBV2 to TRBJ2-1, with a weak D call TRBD2 (6 bases). The CDR3 is 11 residues long. Germline lookup yields CDR1 SNHLY and CDR2 FYNNEI. The ends were cut back, 5 bases at V and 10 bases at J, with 9 bases in the middle. Here the CDR3 DNA reads TGTGCCAGCAGTCTCGGACTAGAGCAGTTCTTC. Protein: CASSLGLEQFF.

The chain couples TRBV5-1 to TRBJ1-6, with a tentative D call TRBD1 (5 bases). The germline V and J ends were trimmed by 0 bases and 6 bases, with 7 bases remaining between them. The germline CDR1 and CDR2 sequences are SGHRS and YFSETQ. The CDR3 contains 14 residues. The CDR3: CASSLEGANSPLHF. CDR3 bases: TGCGCCAGCAGCTTGGAAGGGGCTAATTCACCCCTCCACTTT. Full variable domain (rest looked up from reference TRBV5-1 and TRBJ1-6): KAGVTQTPRYLIKTRGQQVTLSCSPISGHRSVSWYQQTPGQGLQFLFEYFSETQRNKGNFPGRFSGRQFSNSRSEMNVSTLELGDSALYLCASSLEGANSPLHFGNGTRLTVT.

This chain connects TRBV29-1 to TRBJ2-7, with TRBD2 matching over 11 bases. The CDR3 totals 15 residues. The germline CDR1 and CDR2 sequences are SQVTM and ANQGSEA. V dropped 6 bases and J dropped 3; count of bases not matched to a gene: 10. The CDR3 sequence is CSVARGGTSGYEQYF. The CDR3 region has the DNA TGCAGCGTCGCAAGGGGGGGGACTAGCGGCTACGAGCAGTACTTC.

V usage is TRBV5-1 and J usage is TRBJ2-2, with 9 bases that match TRBD1. The germline V gene encodes CDR1 SGHRS and CDR2 YFSETQ. With 5 bases clipped from V and 6 bases from J, the junction kept 11 bases outside the gene matches. The CDR3 runs to 16 residues. CDR3 nucleotides: TGCGCCAGCAGTTCAGGGGACAGGGTTTTTTCCGGGGAGCTGTTTTTT. Protein product: CASSSGDRVFSGELFF.

The chain uses TRBV30 and TRBJ2-5; TRBD2 might be the D (6 bases). The V end was cut by 4 bases, the J end by 0 bases, with 12 bases between. CDR3 length: 14 amino acids. CDR1 is GTSNPN, CDR2 SVGIG, per germline (reference sequence). Here the CDR3 DNA reads TGTGCCTGGAAGGCGGGAACGTACCAAGAGACCCAGTACTTC. It codes for CAWKAGTYQETQYF.

With regard to this clone: The sample has other DNA sequences that encode this CDR3 too. This chain uses TRBV28 with TRBJ1-5, with 9 positions matching TRBD1. V gave up 4 bases and J gave up 3 bases; unmatched junction bases: 7. The CDR3 loop spans 16 amino acids. Germline V lookup: CDR1 MDHEN, CDR2 SYDVKM. For the CDR3, the DNA is TGTGCCAGCAGTTCCACGGACAGGGGCAACAATCAGCCCCAGCATTTT. It is translated as CASSSTDRGNNQPQHF. Full variable domain (missing parts from reference TRBV28 and TRBJ1-5): DVKVTQSSRYLVKRTGEKVFLECVQDMDHENMFWYRQDPGLGLRLIYFSYDVKMKEKGDIPEGYSVSREKKERFSLILESASTNQTSMYLCASSSTDRGNNQPQHFGDGTRLSIL.

The V call is TRBV18, the J call TRBJ2-7, with 8 positions matching TRBD1. Germline V gene sequence: CDR1 KGHSH, CDR2 LQKENI. Trimming removed 8 bases from V and 4 bases from J; junction bases left unmatched: 13. This CDR3 contains 15 residues. The CDR3 DNA reads as TGTGCCAGCACAATCGATGCAGGGGGCAGGTACGAGCAGTACTTC. Translated, it gives CASTIDAGGRYEQYF.

The chain has TRBV9 and TRBJ1-2, with TRBD1 matching 8 bases. The CDR3 extends over 15 amino acids. Unmatched junction bases numbered 12, after V lost 4 bases and J lost 7 bases. CDR1 and CDR2 (germline): SGDLS, YYNGEE. CDR3 sequence reads: CASSSGTGRALGYTF. CDR3 DNA: TGTGCCAGCAGCTCGGGGACAGGCCGGGCGCTTGGCTACACCTTC. Using reference TRBV9 and TRBJ1-2 for the parts outside the CDR3, the full variable domain is DSGVTQTPKHLITATGQRVTLRCSPRSGDLSVYWYQQSLDQGLQFLIQYYNGEERAKGNILERFSAQQFPDLHSELNLSSLELGDSALYFCASSSGTGRALGYTFGSGTRLTVV.

This clone was detected once. The chain links TRBV9 to TRBJ2-2; 8 positions match TRBD2. The CDR3 sequence is 17 residues long. Germline loops: CDR1 SGDLS, CDR2 YYNGEE. The ends lost 0 bases at V and 5 bases at J; junction bases unmatched: 9. DNA of the CDR3: TGTGCCAGCAGCGTAGTTGCAGCGGGAGTAGGGACCGGGGAGCTGTTTTTT. It translates to CASSVVAAGVGTGELFF.

The chain carries TRBV6-5 and TRBJ2-7, with TRBD2 matching over 8 bases. CDR3 length: 15 residues. J was trimmed by 3 bases and V by 8 bases; bases with no gene match: 12. The germline V gene has CDR1 MNHEY and CDR2 SVGAGI. This CDR3 is CASQVSSGSRYEQYF. CDR3 DNA sequence: TGTGCCAGCCAAGTGAGCAGCGGGAGTCGCTACGAGCAGTACTTC.

CDR3 in DNA: TGTGCCAGCAGTTTAGGGCAGGGGATGAGTCAGCCCCAGCATTTT. This codes for CASSLGQGMSQPQHF. The chain recombines TRBV28 with TRBJ1-5; possible D gene TRBD1, 6 bases. The CDR3 runs 15 residues. Germline V lookup: CDR1 MDHEN, CDR2 SYDVKM. V lost 2 bases and J 6 bases, leaving 14 bases between the germline ends.

The CDR3: CASSRYGYTF. The CDR3 DNA sequence: TGTGCCAGCAGCCGATATGGCTACACCTTC. The rearrangement links TRBV7-9 to TRBJ1-2; D is unclear. V lost 5 bases and J 5 bases, leaving 3 bases between the germline ends. This CDR3 contains 10 residues. Germline V gives CDR1 SEHNR, CDR2 FQNEAQ (reference sequence).

The J gene is TRBJ2-5, the V gene TRBV29-1, with 9 bases lining up with TRBD1. V lost 6 bases and J lost 4; bases outside the gene matches: 6. The CDR3 covers 13 residues. CDR1 and CDR2 from the germline V gene are SQVTM and ANQGSEA. The CDR3 bases are TGCAGCGTCGCTACAGGGGGCGCAGAGACCCAGTACTTC. Translated: CSVATGGAETQYF.

The V call is TRBV5-1, the J call TRBJ2-2; 8 positions match TRBD1. This CDR3 has 16 residues. Germline assignment: CDR1 SGHRS and CDR2 YFSETQ. V was pared by 2 bases and J by 7 bases, with 10 bases of the junction left unmatched. Here the CDR3 reads CASSLNNPGQGGELFF. As DNA, the CDR3 is TGCGCCAGCAGCTTAAATAACCCAGGACAGGGCGGGGAGCTGTTTTTT.

Note on this clone: Other nucleotide sequences in the sample specify the same CDR3. CDR3 sequence reads: CASSLGQNQETQYF. As DNA, the CDR3 is TGCGCCAGCAGCCTCGGACAGAACCAAGAGACCCAGTACTTC. The rearrangement links TRBV5-1 to TRBJ2-5; a weak D match, TRBD1 (6 bases). Germline loops: CDR1 SGHRS, CDR2 YFSETQ. V was shortened by 4 bases and J by 0 bases, with 10 bases between the two germline ends. This CDR3 is built from 14 residues.

This chain links TRBV7-2 with TRBJ1-2; D is possibly TRBD1 (6 bases). Germline CDR1 reads SGHTA; CDR2 reads FQGNSA. The germline V and J ends were trimmed by 5 bases and 2 bases, with 12 bases remaining between them. CDR3 length: 14 residues. DNA for the CDR3: TGTGCCAGCAGCCCTGATACAGGGAACTATGGCTACACCTTC. Protein product: CASSPDTGNYGYTF.

V usage is TRBV24-1 and J usage is TRBJ2-2; D unresolved. The V and J ends lost 0 bases and 8 bases respectively, with 15 bases between them. The V gene's germline CDR1 is KGHDR and CDR2 SFDVKD. The CDR3 is made up of 16 amino acids. The CDR3 DNA sequence: TGTGCCACCAGTGATTTGTCCTCGGGTCCGTCGGGGGAGCTGTTTTTT. Amino acids: CATSDLSSGPSGELFF.